These T cell receptor beta chains were read from a single sample in a study of graft-versus-host responses after intestinal transplantation. The repertoire was sequenced with immunoSEQ multiplex PCR; TCRdb's copy has only in-frame clones and lacks some. Altogether 100,000 to 110,000 clones are present, less than 90% being singletons, with the ten largest covering roughly 0.97%. These TCRs are of unknown antigen specificity. This sample comprised unstimulated CD4+ T cells sorted from spleen or lymph node cells, obtained before transplant. The receptors originated from a human donor who was the organ donor for an intestinal transplant. Both conserved end residues are part of each CDR3. The D gene is left open where the match is weak. Clone size is stated in some rows and not others, as once, few, many or a class when expanded.

clone size | J gene | CDR3 length | V gene | D gene | CDR3 protein | CDR3 DNA
NA | TRBJ1-2 | 12 | TRBV28 | TRBD1 | CASRQGARGYTF | TGTGCCAGCAGACAGGGGGCGAGAGGCTACACCTTC
NA | TRBJ2-1 | 16 | TRBV4-1 | NA | CASSPMGWGASNEQFF | TGCGCCAGCAGCCCCATGGGGTGGGGGGCCTCCAATGAGCAGTTCTTC
NA | TRBJ1-2 | 13 | TRBV6-1 | NA | CASEDSGDYGYTF | TGTGCCAGCGAGGACTCGGGAGACTATGGCTACACCTTC
NA | TRBJ2-1 | 11 | TRBV20-1 | NA | CSARTWYEQFF | TGCAGTGCTAGGACTTGGTATGAGCAGTTCTTC
NA | TRBJ1-5 | 13 | TRBV2 | NA | CASSEESNQPQHF | TGTGCCAGCAGTGAAGAAAGCAATCAGCCCCAGCATTTT
NA | TRBJ1-6 | 16 | TRBV10-2 | NA | CASSGEATSYNSPLHF | TGCGCCAGCAGTGGGGAGGCTACCTCCTATAATTCACCCCTCCACTTT
NA | TRBJ1-2 | 13 | TRBV28 | NA | CASSGRDVFGYTF | TGTGCCAGCAGCGGAAGAGACGTGTTTGGCTACACCTTC
once | TRBJ2-2 | 13 | TRBV9 | NA | CASSAKDTGELFF | TGTGCCAGCAGCGCCAAGGACACCGGGGAGCTGTTTTTT
NA | TRBJ1-2 | 16 | TRBV5-1 | NA | CASSLARGPDNYGYTF | TGCGCCAGCAGCTTGGCCCGGGGGCCAGACAACTATGGCTACACCTTC
NA | TRBJ2-7 | 15 | TRBV18 | NA | CASSPRLDSSYEQYF | TGTGCCAGCTCACCCCGACTCGACAGCTCCTACGAGCAGTACTTC
once | TRBJ2-3 | 14 | TRBV6-1 | NA | CASSEMGSTDTQYF | TGTGCCAGCAGTGAAATGGGCAGCACAGATACGCAGTATTTT
NA | TRBJ2-3 | 12 | TRBV7-9 | NA | CASSSLRDTQYF | TGTGCCAGCAGCTCGCTCCGAGATACGCAGTATTTT
once | TRBJ2-2 | 19 | TRBV7-6 | TRBD2 | CASSLARTSGGANTGELFF | TGTGCCAGCAGCTTAGCCCGGACTAGCGGGGGGGCGAACACCGGGGAGCTGTTTTTT
NA | TRBJ1-2 | 12 | TRBV19 | NA | CASTHPNYGYTF | TGTGCCAGTACCCACCCTAACTATGGCTACACCTTC
NA | TRBJ1-2 | 15 | TRBV6-1 | TRBD1 | CASRTPGQASYGYTF | TGTGCCAGCAGAACCCCGGGACAGGCTTCCTATGGCTACACCTTC
NA | TRBJ2-3 | 13 | TRBV7-8 | NA | CASSVPSTDTQYF | TGTGCCAGCAGCGTTCCTAGCACAGATACGCAGTATTTT
NA | TRBJ1-5 | 14 | TRBV27 | NA | CASSQAGDIRPQHF | TGTGCCAGCTCTCAGGCAGGAGACATCAGGCCCCAGCATTTT
NA | TRBJ2-5 | 14 | TRBV5-1 | TRBD2 | CASSLGTSQETQYF | TGCGCCAGCAGCTTGGGGACTAGCCAAGAGACCCAGTACTTC
NA | TRBJ1-6 | 15 | TRBV5-5 | TRBD1 | CASSERQGMGSPLHF | TGTGCCAGCAGCGAACGACAGGGTATGGGCTCACCCCTCCACTTT
NA | TRBJ1-5 | 15 | TRBV5-1 | NA | CASSLAGLQEQPQHF | TGCGCCAGCAGCTTGGCAGGGCTACAAGAACAGCCCCAGCATTTT
NA | TRBJ1-1 | 14 | TRBV5-1 | NA | CASSLEQGTAEAFF | TGCGCCAGCAGCCTGGAACAGGGCACGGCTGAAGCTTTCTTT
once | TRBJ2-7 | 13 | TRBV5-3 | NA | CARSRIVVYEQYF | TGTGCCAGAAGCCGCATAGTTGTCTACGAGCAGTACTTC
NA | TRBJ2-1 | 15 | TRBV30 | TRBD2 | CAWSAGGAGGPAQFF | TGTGCCTGGAGTGCAGGGGGAGCGGGGGGCCCTGCGCAGTTCTTC
once | TRBJ2-5 | 11 | TRBV2 | NA | CASSEGGTQYF | TGTGCCAGCAGTGAAGGGGGGACCCAGTACTTC
NA | TRBJ2-1 | 15 | TRBV7-6 | NA | CASSSPWSSYNEQFF | TGTGCCAGCAGCTCCCCTTGGAGCTCCTACAATGAGCAGTTCTTC
NA | TRBJ1-2 | 13 | TRBV10-3 | NA | CAISESQPYGYTF | TGTGCCATCAGTGAGTCACAGCCATATGGCTACACCTTC
once | TRBJ1-4 | 16 | TRBV18 | TRBD1 | CASSPGMGQLNEKLFF | TGTGCCAGCTCACCAGGGATGGGACAGCTAAATGAAAAACTGTTTTTT
NA | TRBJ2-7 | 14 | TRBV28 | TRBD1 | CASSFRDRPYEQYF | TGTGCCAGCAGTTTTAGGGACAGACCCTACGAGCAGTACTTC
NA | TRBJ1-1 | 13 | TRBV7-2 | NA | CASSLARQTEAFF | TGTGCCAGCAGCTTAGCCAGACAAACCGAAGCTTTCTTT
few | TRBJ2-5 | 15 | TRBV25-1 | NA | CASSTVRLKGETQYF | TGTGCCAGCAGTACCGTGCGCTTGAAGGGAGAGACCCAGTACTTC
once | TRBJ1-3 | 16 | TRBV4-1 | NA | CASSQDPGFSGNTIYF | TGCGCCAGCAGCCAAGATCCCGGATTCTCTGGAAACACCATATATTTT
NA | TRBJ1-2 | 15 | TRBV6-1 | NA | CASSVAGRGDYGYTF | TGTGCCAGCAGTGTCGCCGGGCGGGGGGACTATGGCTACACCTTC
NA | TRBJ1-2 | 18 | TRBV5-1 | TRBD1 | CASSQTGTGALSASGYTF | TGCGCCAGCAGCCAGACCGGGACAGGGGCCCTATCCGCCTCTGGCTACACCTTC
NA | TRBJ1-5 | 13 | TRBV15 | TRBD1 | CATSTGGGQPQHF | TGTGCCACCAGCACAGGGGGCGGTCAGCCCCAGCATTTT
NA | TRBJ2-7 | 15 | TRBV27 | NA | CASSKTGTSSYEQYF | TGTGCCAGCAGCAAAACAGGGACAAGCTCCTACGAGCAGTACTTC
NA | TRBJ2-7 | 18 | TRBV28 | TRBD1 | CASSYPRQRTGAYYEQYF | TGTGCCAGCAGTTACCCTAGACAGCGGACAGGGGCCTACTACGAGCAGTACTTC
NA | TRBJ2-2 | 16 | TRBV4-1 | TRBD1 | CASSLGQGANTGELFF | TGCGCCAGCAGCCTAGGACAGGGGGCGAACACCGGGGAGCTGTTTTTT
NA | TRBJ2-5 | 15 | TRBV2 | NA | CASSLRPHEGPAQYF | TGTGCCAGCTCTCTCCGACCCCACGAAGGGCCCGCCCAGTACTTC
NA | TRBJ2-2 | 13 | TRBV30 | NA | CAWSVLGAGELFF | TGTGCCTGGAGTGTACTGGGGGCCGGGGAGCTGTTTTTT
NA | TRBJ1-1 | 18 | TRBV5-1 | NA | CASSPLPSRRLRDTEAFF | TGCGCCAGCAGCCCACTACCTTCCCGGAGGCTGCGGGACACTGAAGCTTTCTTT
NA | TRBJ1-1 | 17 | TRBV30 | TRBD1 | CAWSRLAPGQGSTEAFF | TGTGCCTGGAGTCGACTGGCACCGGGACAGGGAAGCACTGAAGCTTTCTTT
NA | TRBJ1-6 | 14 | TRBV7-2 | NA | CASSLVGGNSPLHF | TGTGCCAGCAGCTTAGTAGGGGGTAATTCACCCCTCCACTTT
NA | TRBJ2-2 | 14 | TRBV25-1 | NA | CASSVHPNTGELFF | TGTGCCAGCAGTGTTCACCCGAACACCGGGGAGCTGTTTTTT
NA | TRBJ1-6 | 16 | TRBV28 | NA | CASSPLGGQGNSPLHF | TGTGCCAGCAGCCCCCTCGGAGGGCAGGGGAATTCACCCCTCCACTTT
NA | TRBJ1-2 | 16 | TRBV4-1 | NA | CASSQVFEGMGYGYTF | TGCGCCAGCAGCCAAGTTTTTGAGGGGATGGGGTATGGCTACACCTTC
NA | TRBJ1-1 | 16 | TRBV5-1 | TRBD1 | CASSLGTGGRFTEAFF | TGCGCCAGCAGCTTGGGGACAGGGGGAAGATTCACTGAAGCTTTCTTT
NA | TRBJ2-3 | 15 | TRBV27 | NA | CASSASRGSTDTQYF | TGTGCCAGCAGCGCGTCGCGGGGTAGCACAGATACGCAGTATTTT
NA | TRBJ1-6 | 16 | TRBV10-2 | NA | CASRDSGSSYNSPLHF | TGCGCCAGCAGGGACTCGGGAAGCTCCTATAATTCACCCCTCCACTTT
NA | TRBJ2-3 | 17 | TRBV19 | NA | CASSRKGRRGSTDTQYF | TGTGCCAGTAGTCGAAAGGGTCGCAGGGGCTCCACAGATACGCAGTATTTT
few | TRBJ2-1 | 15 | TRBV15 | NA | CATSREAGLGNEQFF | TGTGCCACCAGCAGAGAGGCAGGGTTGGGCAATGAGCAGTTCTTC
NA | TRBJ1-5 | 15 | TRBV19 | TRBD1 | CASSMKGQGNQPQHF | TGTGCCAGTAGTATGAAAGGACAGGGCAATCAGCCCCAGCATTTT
once | TRBJ2-7 | 13 | TRBV5-4 | NA | CASSQKTVYEQYF | TGTGCCAGCAGCCAAAAGACAGTATACGAGCAGTACTTC
NA | TRBJ2-3 | 13 | TRBV5-1 | NA | CASSLVSRDTQYF | TGCGCCAGCAGCTTGGTGTCGAGGGATACGCAGTATTTT
NA | TRBJ1-1 | 15 | TRBV6-6 | TRBD1 | CASSPRTGIKTEAFF | TGTGCCAGCAGCCCCAGGACAGGGATCAAAACTGAAGCTTTCTTT
NA | TRBJ2-2 | 15 | TRBV7-9 | TRBD2 | CASSALALGTGELFF | TGTGCCAGCAGCGCACTAGCGTTGGGCACCGGGGAGCTGTTTTTT
NA | TRBJ2-3 | 15 | TRBV12-5 | NA | CASGLAETTTDTQYF | TGTGCTAGTGGTTTAGCGGAAACAACCACAGATACGCAGTATTTT
NA | TRBJ1-4 | 16 | TRBV5-1 | NA | CASSLGSAATNEKLFF | TGCGCCAGCAGCTTGGGGTCGGCGGCAACTAATGAAAAACTGTTTTTT